The clone carrying this T cell receptor beta chain has a single count. V lost 7 bases to trimming and J lost 4 bases, with 17 bases between them. Germline V gene lookup returns CDR1 LNHDA and CDR2 SQIVND (reference sequence). The CDR3 loop spans 15 amino acids. This sample is part of a study of blood T cell repertoires in COVID-19. Profiled with immunoSEQ multiplex PCR; TCRdb holds only in-frame clones, not every one. This table has around 140,000 clones, around 89% appearing once. The chain employs TRBV19 and TRBJ2-4; D unclear. This receptor was identified in a man aged 45-60 years with active or convalescent COVID-19. Sequencing was done on a sample of peripheral blood. The CDR3: CASTPNQAGKNIQYF. DNA of the CDR3: TGTGCCAGTACCCCAAATCAGGCCGGAAAAAACATTCAGTACTTC.